These 22 T cell receptor beta chains originate from one sample sequenced in a study of blood T cell repertoires in COVID-19 (dated by TCRdb to the early 2020s). The library was produced with the immunoSEQ multiplex PCR assay. The table comes from immuneACCESS by way of TCRdb, which keeps in-frame sequences with V and J called. Part of the clones is missing from these tables; in studies checked, under half for an unresolved V gene and the rest for unknown reasons. This sample gives over 250,000 clones in total; roughly 80% of them show up just once. 7.5% to 10% of the sample lies in the top ten. Sequences were obtained from peripheral blood. Every receptor here comes from a woman aged 50 to 65 who had recovered from COVID-19.

This clone came up a few times. This chain uses TRBV6-5 with TRBJ1-1; maybe TRBD1 (5 bases). Germline CDR1 and CDR2: MNHEY and SVGAGI. V was trimmed by 4 bases and J by 4 bases, leaving 13 bases between them. The CDR3 has 14 amino acids. CDR3 sequence: CASSSSGGVTEAFF. The CDR3 DNA reads as TGTGCCAGCAGTTCCTCGGGGGGAGTCACTGAAGCTTTCTTT.

This chain joins TRBV19 and TRBJ2-1; 9 bases fit TRBD2. Germline V gene lookup returns CDR1 LNHDA and CDR2 SQIVND (reference sequence). V lost 4 bases, J lost 1 base, and 8 bases stayed unmatched. The CDR3 has 17 amino acids. CDR3 DNA: TGTGCCAGTAGTAAAGTAGCGGGAGAAGGTTCCTACAATGAGCAGTTCTTC. It yields the protein CASSKVAGEGSYNEQFF.

This chain connects TRBV7-2 to TRBJ2-1; 14 bases line up with TRBD2. Germline CDR1 is SGHTA and CDR2 is FQGNSA. V was clipped by 5 bases and J by 3 bases; unmatched bases: 12. CDR3 length: 19 amino acids. The CDR3 here is CASSPRLAGGPYNYNEQFF. As DNA, the CDR3 is TGTGCCAGCAGCCCAAGACTAGCGGGAGGGCCCTACAACTACAATGAGCAGTTCTTC.

This chain links TRBV29-1 with TRBJ2-1; D gene uncertain. Germline loops: CDR1 SQVTM, CDR2 ANQGSEA. V lost 8 bases, J lost 5 bases, and 10 bases lay in between. CDR3 length: 11 residues. The CDR3 DNA reads as TGCAGCTCAGAGGCCGACAATGAGCAGTTCTTC. Translation gives CSSEADNEQFF.

The genes are TRBV18 and TRBJ2-2; TRBD2 is a possible D gene (6 bases). CDR1 KGHSH and CDR2 LQKENI come from the germline V gene. V lost 3 bases, J lost 0 bases, and 14 bases lay in between. CDR3 length: 17 residues. CDR3 nucleotides: TGTGCCAGCTCACCCTTTGAAGCGGGTACGAACACCGGGGAGCTGTTTTTT. Protein product: CASSPFEAGTNTGELFF.

This clone appeared once. The V gene is TRBV7-9, the J gene TRBJ2-1; D is unresolved. The CDR3 covers 15 residues. Germline V gene data show CDR1 as SEHNR and CDR2 as FQNEAQ (reference sequence). V lost 5 bases, J lost 2 bases, and 13 bases lay in between. CDR3 region: CASSRMAGPYNEQFF. In DNA form, the CDR3 reads TGTGCCAGCAGCCGGATGGCAGGCCCCTACAATGAGCAGTTCTTC.

V usage is TRBV6-1 and J usage is TRBJ2-7; D is undetermined. Per the germline V gene, CDR1 is MNHNS and CDR2 is SASEGT. The ends were cut back, 2 bases at V and 0 bases at J, with 8 bases in the middle. The CDR3 covers 14 residues. The CDR3 protein is CASSESWSSYEQYF. DNA for the CDR3: TGTGCCAGCAGTGAATCTTGGAGCTCCTACGAGCAGTACTTC.

The chain combines TRBV6-2 or TRBV6-3 with TRBJ1-5; the match to TRBD1 covers 8 bases. The length of the CDR3 is 15 residues. The germline V gene encodes CDR1 MNHEY and CDR2 SVGEGT. V shed 4 bases, J shed 6 bases, and the junction held 8 bases outside the gene matches. In nucleotides, the CDR3 is TGTGCCAGCAGTTCCACCGCAGGGGGCCCTCAGCCCCAGCATTTT. This codes for CASSSTAGGPQPQHF.

The genes are TRBV11-2 and TRBJ2-5; D call uncertain. CDR1 is SGHAT, CDR2 FQNNGV, per germline. Trimming cost V 5 bases and J 5 bases, with 21 bases left between them. This CDR3 is built from 16 residues. CDR3 amino acids: CASSLRSNSYRETQYF. In DNA form, the CDR3 reads TGTGCCAGCAGCCTCAGGTCCAACTCGTACCGGGAGACCCAGTACTTC.

This clone was observed a few times. The genes are TRBV4-2 and TRBJ1-2; no definite D call. Germline-derived CDR1 and CDR2 are LGHNA and YNFKEQ. CDR3 length equals 14 residues. V lost 0 bases and J 4 bases, leaving 9 bases between the germline ends. In DNA form, the CDR3 reads TGTGCCAGCAGCCAAGATAAGACTAGCTATGGCTACACCTTC. The encoded protein is CASSQDKTSYGYTF.

The rearrangement joins TRBV18 to TRBJ1-2; weak D call: TRBD1 (6 bases). The CDR3 length is 17 residues. V lost 3 bases and J 7 bases, leaving 24 bases between the germline ends. Germline-derived CDR1 and CDR2 are KGHSH and LQKENI. The DNA for the CDR3 is TGTGCCAGCTCACCCACCACCCAAAGGGGGAAGAGTAGTGGCTACACCTTC. Translating gives CASSPTTQRGKSSGYTF.

The DNA of the CDR3 is TGTGCCATTTCAGGGACTACCAACACCGGGGAGCTGTTTTTT. This sequence encodes CAISGTTNTGELFF. This chain connects TRBV10-3 to TRBJ2-2; 7 nucleotides line up with TRBD2. Germline trimming cut 9 bases from V and 2 bases from J; bases unmatched to any gene: 6. CDR1 and CDR2 from the germline V gene are ENHRY and SYGVKD. The CDR3 is 14 amino acids.

The J gene is TRBJ2-5, the V gene TRBV11-2, with TRBD2 matching 7 bases. V lost 5 bases and J lost 5; bases outside the gene matches: 2. Germline V gene sequence: CDR1 SGHAT, CDR2 FQNNGV. This CDR3 spans 12 amino acids. The chain's CDR3 is CASSQGGETQYF. As DNA, the CDR3 is TGTGCCAGCAGCCAGGGAGGGGAGACCCAGTACTTC. The full variable domain, in which reference TRBV11-2 and TRBJ2-5 provide the parts outside the CDR3, is EAGVAQSPRYKIIEKRQSVAFWCNPISGHATLYWYQQILGQGPKLLIQFQNNGVVDDSQLPKDRFSAERLKGVDSTLKIQPAKLEDSAVYLCASSQGGETQYFGPGTRLLVL.

This chain uses TRBV7-3 with TRBJ2-4; 11 bases are shared with TRBD2. The V segment lost 5 bases and the J segment 16 bases; nucleotides outside the gene matches: 10. From germline, CDR1 is SGHTA and CDR2 FQGTGA. There are 13 residues in the CDR3. In DNA form, the CDR3 reads TGTGCCAGCAGCCCCGGAACTAGCGGGAGTGTCTACTTC. Encoded protein: CASSPGTSGSVYF. The full variable domain, with the rest looked up from reference TRBV7-3 and TRBJ2-4, is GAGVSQTPSNKVTEKGKYVELRCDPISGHTALYWYRQSLGQGPEFLIYFQGTGAADDSGLPNDRFFAVRPEGSVSTLKIQRTERGDSAVYLCASSPGTSGSVYFGAGTRLSVL.

V is TRBV28 and J is TRBJ1-1, with D maybe TRBD1 (5 bases). V lost 3 bases to trimming and J lost 5 bases, with 13 bases between them. This CDR3 is built from 14 residues. CDR1 is MDHEN, CDR2 SYDVKM, per germline. The CDR3: CASSFRGAGTEAFF. The DNA of the CDR3 is TGTGCCAGCAGTTTTAGGGGCGCGGGGACTGAAGCTTTCTTT.

The chain links TRBV6-2 or TRBV6-3 to TRBJ2-1, with 16 bases fitting TRBD2. This CDR3 contains 19 residues. CDR1 is MNHEY, CDR2 SVGEGT, per germline. With 2 bases clipped from V and 7 bases from J, the junction kept 11 bases outside the gene matches. As DNA, the CDR3 is TGTGCCAGCAGTTACGCCCCGGGACTAGCGGGAGGGCTCGGTAATGAGCAGTTCTTC. Amino acid sequence: CASSYAPGLAGGLGNEQFF.

The rearrangement joins TRBV19 to TRBJ1-6; D is unclear. CDR3 length equals 16 residues. V was trimmed by 1 base and J by 10 bases, leaving 17 bases between them. Germline CDR1 reads LNHDA; CDR2 reads SQIVND (reference sequence). The CDR3 is CASSIGAAQTGSPLHF. CDR3 nucleotides: TGTGCCAGTAGTATAGGGGCAGCTCAAACGGGATCACCCCTCCACTTT.

The chain recombines TRBV28 with TRBJ1-5, with TRBD1 as a possible D gene (5 bases). The CDR3 sequence is 16 residues long. CDR1 and CDR2 (germline): MDHEN, SYDVKM. V dropped 7 bases and J dropped 7 bases, with 23 bases sitting between them. The CDR3: CASTPRRGRGGQPQHF. As DNA, the CDR3 is TGTGCCAGCACCCCTCGGCGGGGACGGGGCGGGCAGCCCCAGCATTTT.

The rearrangement links TRBV19 to TRBJ2-2; tentatively, D is TRBD1 (6 bases). The CDR3 is made up of 16 amino acids. Per germline, CDR1 LNHDA and CDR2 SQIVND (reference sequence). V was trimmed by 8 bases and J by 5 bases, leaving 21 bases between them. In DNA, the CDR3 is TGTGCCAGTGGACAGCCCGAGGGGGTACGAACCGGGGAGCTGTTTTTT. Amino acid sequence: CASGQPEGVRTGELFF.

V is TRBV27 and J is TRBJ2-1; D not resolved. Trimming took 6 bases from V and 4 from J, leaving 4 bases between them. The germline gives CDR1 MNHEY, CDR2 SMNVEV (reference sequence). The CDR3 extends over 11 amino acids. The CDR3 nucleotides are TGTGCCAGCAGACTTTACAATGAGCAGTTCTTC. It codes for CASRLYNEQFF.

The genes are TRBV2 and TRBJ2-1, with 16 bases that match TRBD2. V shed 11 bases and J 10 bases; nucleotides not matched to a gene: 8. Germline loops: CDR1 SNHLY, CDR2 FYNNEI. The CDR3 runs to 14 residues. CDR3 DNA sequence: TGTGCCTCAAAGGGACTAGCGGGGGGGACCGAGCAGTTCTTC. It yields the protein CASKGLAGGTEQFF.

The genes are TRBV9 and TRBJ2-7, with 11 bases aligning to TRBD2. The germline V gene encodes CDR1 SGDLS and CDR2 YYNGEE. V dropped 3 bases and J dropped 6; count of bases not matched to a gene: 11. The CDR3 is 16 residues long. CDR3 residues: CASSAAVTSGMGEQYF. The CDR3 DNA follows: TGTGCCAGCAGCGCAGCCGTGACTAGCGGGATGGGCGAGCAGTACTTC.